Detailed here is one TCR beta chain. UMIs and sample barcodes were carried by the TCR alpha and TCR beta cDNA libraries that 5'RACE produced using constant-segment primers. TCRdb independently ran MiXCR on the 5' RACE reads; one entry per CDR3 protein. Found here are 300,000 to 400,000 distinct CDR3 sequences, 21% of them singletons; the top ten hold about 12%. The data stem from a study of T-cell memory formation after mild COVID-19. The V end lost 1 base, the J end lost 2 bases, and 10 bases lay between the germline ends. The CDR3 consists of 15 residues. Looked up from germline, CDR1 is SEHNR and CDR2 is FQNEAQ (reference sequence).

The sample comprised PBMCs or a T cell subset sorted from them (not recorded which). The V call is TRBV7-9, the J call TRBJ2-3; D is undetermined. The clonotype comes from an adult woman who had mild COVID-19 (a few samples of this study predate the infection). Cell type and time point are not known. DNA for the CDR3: TGTGCCAGCAGCTTAGATGGGGTCCCCACAGATACGCAGTATTTT. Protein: CASSLDGVPTDTQYF.